Each of the 13 T cell receptor beta chains below was sequenced from the same sample in a study of cytomegalovirus exposure and HLA in healthy donors (dated by TCRdb to the late 2010s). To prepare the library, the immunoSEQ multiplex PCR assay was applied. A mixture of 60 forward primers for TCR Vbeta segments and 13 reverse primers for TCR Jbeta segments was used in the multiplex PCR. What TCRdb holds here is the immuneACCESS table cut down to in-frame rearrangements. Part of the clones is not present; checked against another copy, under half of the missing clones reflect an unresolved V gene, and the others are unexplained. This sample lists approximately 150,000 clones; over 80% were detected once. The ten largest clonotypes hold roughly 3.4% of the sample. Sequenced material: PBMCs. The receptors shown here come from a male donor in good health and CMV-seronegative.

The rearrangement joins TRBV18 to TRBJ1-2, with a possible D match to TRBD1 (5 bases). This CDR3 has 12 residues. Trimming left V 0 bases short and J 8 bases short, with 7 bases between. Looked up from germline, CDR1 is KGHSH and CDR2 is LQKENI. CDR3 protein: CASSPPGEGYTF. CDR3 nucleotides: TGTGCCAGCTCACCACCAGGGGAAGGCTACACCTTC.

The chain employs TRBV28 and TRBJ2-1; 9 bases fit TRBD1. V dropped 3 bases and J dropped 7; count of bases not matched to a gene: 10. Germline CDR1 MDHEN, CDR2 SYDVKM. The CDR3 length is 16 residues. DNA of the CDR3: TGTGCCAGCAGTTTTGTCAGGACAGGGGTAGGTAATGAGCAGTTCTTC. It encodes CASSFVRTGVGNEQFF. The full variable domain, in which reference TRBV28 and TRBJ2-1 provide the parts outside the CDR3, is DVKVTQSSRYLVKRTGEKVFLECVQDMDHENMFWYRQDPGLGLRLIYFSYDVKMKEKGDIPEGYSVSREKKERFSLILESASTNQTSMYLCASSFVRTGVGNEQFFGPGTRLTVL.

This clone has just a few counts. The V gene is TRBV6-1, the J gene TRBJ1-5, with a tentative D call TRBD1 (5 bases). The CDR3 loop spans 15 amino acids. V was pared by 8 bases and J by 0 bases, with 14 bases between. Germline CDR1 MNHNS, CDR2 SASEGT. CDR3 coding DNA: TGTGCCAGCGGCACAGGTAGGAATAGCAATCAGCCCCAGCATTTT. Its protein is CASGTGRNSNQPQHF.

The chain employs TRBV19 and TRBJ2-1; 7 nucleotides line up with TRBD1. This CDR3 comprises 15 residues. Per the germline V gene, CDR1 is LNHDA and CDR2 is SQIVND (reference sequence). J was trimmed by 4 bases and V by 3 bases; bases with no gene match: 6. The CDR3 DNA follows: TGTGCCAGTAGTATTATGACAGGGCATTACAATGAGCAGTTCTTC. Protein product: CASSIMTGHYNEQFF.

The CDR3 coding sequence is TGTGCCAGCAGCCCAGCGGGGGGAACTAATGAAAAACTGTTTTTT. Translating it yields CASSPAGGTNEKLFF. This chain uses TRBV7-2 with TRBJ1-4; D is possibly TRBD1 (5 bases). Deletions cut 5 bases from V and 1 base from J, with 11 bases between. This CDR3 region has 15 residues. Germline CDR1 is SGHTA and CDR2 is FQGNSA.

This chain links TRBV7-2 with TRBJ2-4; unclear D gene. In germline, CDR1 is SGHTA, CDR2 FQGNSA. V was pared by 3 bases and J by 8 bases, with 8 bases between. The CDR3 is made up of 12 amino acids. The CDR3 DNA is TGTGCCAGCAGCTTTTTAGTAGACATTCAGTACTTC. Translation gives CASSFLVDIQYF.

The J gene is TRBJ1-4, the V gene TRBV7-6; a weak D match, TRBD1 (6 bases). Trimming shortened V by 2 bases and J by 0 bases, and 10 bases separated the two germline ends. CDR1 and CDR2 (germline): SGHVS, FNYEAQ. The CDR3 loop spans 16 amino acids. CDR3 loop: CASSLQGTATNEKLFF. CDR3 nucleotide sequence: TGTGCCAGCAGCTTACAGGGGACCGCAACTAATGAAAAACTGTTTTTT.

For this clone: An end of the junction does not agree with germline; a read error may underlie this. The rearrangement joins TRBV7-9 to TRBJ1-2, with D tentatively TRBD1 (5 bases). The CDR3 runs to 14 residues. CDR1 SEHNR and CDR2 FQNEAQ come from the germline V gene (reference sequence). The CDR3 DNA reads as TGTGCCAGCAGCATAGCCGACAGTAACTATGGCTACACCTTC. Translated, it gives CASSIADSNYGYTF.

For the CDR3, the DNA is TGTGCCATCAGTGGGGAGGGGCCGAACATTCAGTACTTC. Protein: CAISGEGPNIQYF. The rearrangement links TRBV10-3 to TRBJ2-4; the match to TRBD2 covers 7 bases. CDR1 is ENHRY and CDR2 is SYGVKD in the germline V gene. V lost 4 bases to trimming and J lost 7 bases; unmatched junction nucleotides: 4. The CDR3 length is 13 residues.

V gene TRBV19 combines with J gene TRBJ2-2; 11 nucleotides agree with TRBD2. The CDR3 length is 15 residues. Germline V gene sequence: CDR1 LNHDA, CDR2 SQIVND (reference sequence). The V gene end was trimmed by 8 bases and the J gene end by 4 bases; junction bases not matched to a gene: 6. CDR3 bases: TGTGCCAGTGCCGGACTAGCGGGCTTCACCGGGGAGCTGTTTTTT. It translates to CASAGLAGFTGELFF. Full variable domain (missing parts from reference TRBV19 and TRBJ2-2): DGGITQSPKYLFRKEGQNVTLSCEQNLNHDAMYWYRQDPGQGLRLIYYSQIVNDFQKGDIAEGYSVSREKKESFPLTVTSAQKNPTAFYLCASAGLAGFTGELFFGEGSRLTVL.

The chain combines TRBV29-1 with TRBJ1-2; TRBD1 agrees at 8 bases. The CDR3 covers 14 residues. Looked up from germline, CDR1 is SQVTM and CDR2 is ANQGSEA. Unmatched junction bases numbered 11, after V lost 3 bases and J lost 8 bases. CDR3: CSVDPTGALEGYTF. DNA for the CDR3: TGCAGCGTTGACCCGACAGGGGCCTTGGAGGGCTACACCTTC. The whole variable domain, filled in from reference TRBV29-1 and TRBJ1-2, reads SAVISQKPSRDICQRGTSLTIQCQVDSQVTMMFWYRQQPGQSLTLIATANQGSEATYESGFVIDKFPISRPNLTFSTLTVSNMSPEDSSIYLCSVDPTGALEGYTFGSGTRLTVV.

The genes are TRBV13 and TRBJ2-7, with 10 bases that match TRBD1. V trimming: 4 bases; J trimming: 3 bases; junction bases outside the gene matches: 3. Germline V lookup: CDR1 PRHDT, CDR2 FYEKMQ (reference sequence). The CDR3 has 14 amino acids. The CDR3 DNA sequence: TGTGCCAGCAGCTCCCGGGACAGGGGCTACGAGCAGTACTTC. Its protein is CASSSRDRGYEQYF.

The rearrangement joins TRBV10-1 to TRBJ1-6; D gene ambiguous. Deletions cut 7 bases from V and 3 bases from J, with 25 bases between. This CDR3 has 19 residues. CDR1 is WNHNN and CDR2 is SYGVQD in the germline V gene (reference sequence). CDR3 sequence: CASIPNRHSRPYYNSPLHF. The CDR3 DNA reads TGCGCCAGCATCCCTAATAGACACAGCCGACCCTACTATAATTCACCCCTCCACTTT.